The 3 T cell receptor beta chains listed next were all sequenced from one sample in a study of blood T cell repertoires in COVID-19. Sequencing used immunoSEQ multiplex PCR; TCRdb keeps in-frame clones, though not all of them. The repertoire holds tens of thousands of clones, about nine tenths seen once, with about 3.6% in the top ten. The sequenced sample was peripheral blood. Source of these receptors: a middle-aged man with COVID-19, enrolled during active disease.

The rearrangement links TRBV27 to TRBJ2-1; D is undetermined. The CDR3 is 13 amino acids. V lost 4 bases, J lost 3 bases, and 7 bases lay in between. The germline CDR1 and CDR2 sequences are MNHEY and SMNVEV (reference sequence). In nucleotides, the CDR3 is TGTGCCAGCAGTTATTCGGGCTACAATGAGCAGTTCTTC. Translated, it gives CASSYSGYNEQFF.

The chain uses TRBV3-1 (or the pseudogene TRBV3-2) and TRBJ2-7, with 10 bases matching TRBD1. Trimming took 3 bases from V and 2 from J; bases not matched to a gene: 4. The CDR3 is 15 residues long. From germline, CDR1 is LGHDT and CDR2 YNNKEL (reference sequence). The DNA of the CDR3 is TGTGCCAGCAGCCACCCCGGGACAGGGGCCTACGAGCAGTACTTC. Translating it yields CASSHPGTGAYEQYF.

This clone was observed a few times. The rearrangement joins TRBV11-2 to TRBJ2-4; 10 nucleotides match TRBD2. The germline gives CDR1 SGHAT, CDR2 FQNNGV. The CDR3 runs 15 residues. J was trimmed by 8 bases and V by 0 bases; bases with no gene match: 4. CDR3 nucleotides: TGTGCCAGCAGCTTAGATCAGCGGGAGGGGGACATTCAGTACTTC. Translated, it gives CASSLDQREGDIQYF.